The 32 T cell receptor beta chains in this list originate from one sample, sequenced in a study of PD-1 blockade in mismatch repair-deficient tumors. Only in-frame clones appear in the TCRdb table, and some are missing; sequencing was by immunoSEQ multiplex PCR. The sample lists roughly 120,000 clones; roughly 90% were seen once. The sample in question was peripheral blood, obtained just over 70 weeks after starting pembrolizumab. Source of these receptors: an adult with mismatch repair-deficient cancer.

Turning to this clone: Other nucleotide sequences from this sample produce the same CDR3. V is TRBV9 and J is TRBJ2-2; D unclear. The CDR3 covers 13 residues. CDR1 is SGDLS and CDR2 is YYNGEE in the germline V gene. V lost 4 bases and J 2 bases, leaving 6 bases between the germline ends. This CDR3 is CASSSGNTGELFF. CDR3 nucleotide sequence: TGTGCCAGCAGCTCGGGTAACACCGGGGAGCTGTTTTTT. Full variable domain (outside the CDR3, taken from reference TRBV9 and TRBJ2-2): DSGVTQTPKHLITATGQRVTLRCSPRSGDLSVYWYQQSLDQGLQFLIQYYNGEERAKGNILERFSAQQFPDLHSELNLSSLELGDSALYFCASSSGNTGELFFGEGSRLTVL.

The chain employs TRBV27 and TRBJ2-7; D could derive from TRBD1 or TRBD2 (6 bases each). The germline V and J ends were trimmed by 6 bases and 7 bases, with 13 bases remaining between them. The CDR3 loop spans 12 amino acids. Germline V gene data show CDR1 as MNHEY and CDR2 as SMNVEV (reference sequence). In DNA, the CDR3 is TGTGCCAGCAGCCCGACTAGGGGGGAGCAGTACTTC. Its protein product is CASSPTRGEQYF.

The DNA for the CDR3 is TGTGCCAGCAGCTTAAGCTCCCTCTACGAGCAGTACTTC. This sequence encodes CASSLSSLYEQYF. The chain combines TRBV7-9 with TRBJ2-7; D unresolved. Germline V gene lookup returns CDR1 SEHNR and CDR2 FQNEAQ (reference sequence). Deletions cut 2 bases from V and 3 bases from J, with 8 bases between. This CDR3 is 13 amino acids long.

This chain joins TRBV2 and TRBJ2-7; TRBD1 might be the D (6 bases). The CDR3 is 13 amino acids. Germline values: CDR1 SNHLY, CDR2 FYNNEI. V dropped 4 bases and J dropped 12 bases, with 19 bases sitting between them. The CDR3 sequence is CASSVDSLLRTYF. The DNA for the CDR3 is TGTGCCAGCAGTGTGGACAGTCTCCTACGAACGTACTTC. Full variable domain (remainder filled in from reference TRBV2 and TRBJ2-7): EPEVTQTPSHQVTQMGQEVILRCVPISNHLYFYWYRQILGQKVEFLVSFYNNEISEKSEIFDDQFSVERPDGSNFTLKIRSTKLEDSAMYFCASSVDSLLRTYFGPGTRLTVT.

The rearrangement uses TRBV5-1 and TRBJ2-5; TRBD1 is a possible D gene (6 bases). The length of the CDR3 is 18 residues. Germline assignment: CDR1 SGHRS and CDR2 YFSETQ. Trimming removed 0 bases at V and 2 bases at J, with 20 bases between. In DNA form, the CDR3 reads TGCGCCAGCAGCTTGGGATCCTCCTCGGACAGCTCACAAGAGACCCAGTACTTC. Its protein is CASSLGSSSDSSQETQYF.

This chain connects TRBV28 to TRBJ2-7; maybe TRBD2 (8 bases). V dropped 4 bases and J dropped 4 bases, with 26 bases sitting between them. Germline V gene sequence: CDR1 MDHEN, CDR2 SYDVKM. CDR3 length equals 18 residues. DNA for the CDR3: TGTGCCAGCAGTTCCGGGACAGTCAGAGCGGGAGCCCCTTACGAGCAGTACTTC. It specifies CASSSGTVRAGAPYEQYF.

In nucleotides, the CDR3 is TGTGCCAGCAGCCCGAGGCGGGTTGCGAACACCGGGGAGCTGTTTTTT. Residues: CASSPRRVANTGELFF. The genes are TRBV5-8 and TRBJ2-2; tentatively, D is TRBD2 (5 bases). The germline V gene has CDR1 SGHTS and CDR2 YDEGEE. The CDR3 contains 16 residues. Trimming removed 4 bases at V and 0 bases at J, with 13 bases between.

The chain recombines TRBV9 with TRBJ1-5; weak D call: TRBD1 (5 bases). The germline V gene encodes CDR1 SGDLS and CDR2 YYNGEE. This CDR3 contains 13 residues. Trimming cost V 2 bases and J 5 bases, with 8 bases left between them. In nucleotides, the CDR3 is TGTGCCAGCAGCGTGACAGACTATCAGCCCCAGCATTTT. Protein sequence: CASSVTDYQPQHF.

V and J are TRBV4-3 and TRBJ2-1; 10 nucleotides agree with TRBD2. J was trimmed by 3 bases and V by 3 bases; bases with no gene match: 8. This CDR3 is 17 amino acids long. In germline, CDR1 is LGHNA, CDR2 YSLEER. The DNA of the CDR3 is TGCGCCAGCAGCCAGATGGTTTCTAGCGGGAGCTACAATGAGCAGTTCTTC. It translates to CASSQMVSSGSYNEQFF.

This chain connects TRBV27 to TRBJ2-1; 14 bases line up with TRBD2. V lost 4 bases, J lost 7 bases, and 3 bases stayed unmatched. The CDR3 contains 15 residues. Germline CDR1 reads MNHEY; CDR2 reads SMNVEV (reference sequence). CDR3: CASSSGLAGGNEQFF. In DNA form, the CDR3 reads TGTGCCAGCAGTTCCGGACTAGCGGGAGGAAATGAGCAGTTCTTC.

The chain carries TRBV27 and TRBJ2-2; possibly TRBD2 for D (6 bases). The CDR3 is 13 amino acids. Germline CDR1 and CDR2: MNHEY and SMNVEV (reference sequence). The V end was cut by 2 bases, the J end by 6 bases, with 7 bases between. In DNA form, the CDR3 reads TGTGCCAGCAGTTTAGGCGGGGCCGGGGAGCTGTTTTTT. Translated: CASSLGGAGELFF.

This chain uses TRBV7-9 with TRBJ2-1; 9 bases fit TRBD1. Per the germline V gene, CDR1 is SEHNR and CDR2 is FQNEAQ (reference sequence). The CDR3 totals 15 residues. The V segment lost 7 bases and the J segment 4 bases; nucleotides outside the gene matches: 8. The CDR3 region is CASTSPGQGYNEQFF. In DNA, the CDR3 is TGTGCCAGCACCTCCCCGGGACAGGGATACAATGAGCAGTTCTTC.

The chain is built from TRBV12-5 and TRBJ1-3; D gene ambiguous. The germline V gene encodes CDR1 LGHNT and CDR2 FRNRAP. The V gene lost 4 bases and the J gene lost 4 bases, with 5 bases spanning the gap. The CDR3 is 12 amino acids. Written as DNA, the CDR3 is TGTGCTAGTGGTTCTGGAGGAAACACCATATATTTT. Its translation is CASGSGGNTIYF.

By its share, this clone is medium-sized. CDR3 amino acids: CASSPEGQGTGGYTF. The DNA of the CDR3 is TGTGCCAGCAGCCCCGAAGGACAGGGTACGGGGGGCTACACCTTC. V and J are TRBV7-2 and TRBJ1-2, with 8 bases that match TRBD1. This CDR3 region has 15 residues. Germline V lookup: CDR1 SGHTA, CDR2 FQGNSA. The V gene end was trimmed by 5 bases and the J gene end by 8 bases; junction bases not matched to a gene: 13.

For the CDR3, the DNA is TGTGCCAGCAGCTCCACAGGGGTCCAAGAGACCCAGTACTTC. Amino acids: CASSSTGVQETQYF. The V call is TRBV5-4, the J call TRBJ2-5; 7 nucleotides align to TRBD1. This CDR3 comprises 14 residues. Per the germline V gene, CDR1 is SGHNT and CDR2 is YYREEE (reference sequence). The ends lost 3 bases at V and 1 base at J; junction bases unmatched: 3.

This CDR3 is CATSRVSGGSGGNEQFF. The CDR3 DNA follows: TGTGCCACCAGCAGAGTTTCCGGCGGGAGCGGGGGCAATGAGCAGTTCTTC. The V gene is TRBV15, the J gene TRBJ2-1; TRBD2 matches 8 bases. V shed 1 base, J shed 6 bases, and the junction held 11 bases outside the gene matches. The CDR3 contains 17 residues. Germline-derived CDR1 and CDR2 are LNHNV and YYDKDF (reference sequence).

The V call is TRBV6-5, the J call TRBJ1-2, with D unresolved. The CDR3 length is 13 residues. With 4 bases removed from V and 1 base from J, the gap between germline ends came to 7 bases. The V gene's germline CDR1 is MNHEY and CDR2 SVGAGI. CDR3 sequence (DNA): TGTGCCAGCAGTTTCAACATTAACTATGGCTACACCTTC. The encoded protein is CASSFNINYGYTF.

The V gene is TRBV2, the J gene TRBJ2-3; 10 bases agree with TRBD2. The CDR3 extends over 16 amino acids. The junction had 11 bases not matched to a gene; V was cut back by 0 bases and J by 11 bases. Germline assignment: CDR1 SNHLY and CDR2 FYNNEI. The CDR3 nucleotides read TGTGCCAGCAGTGAAGCGCTAACTAGCGGGACCCCTCTGCAGTATTTT. This gives the protein CASSEALTSGTPLQYF.

V usage is TRBV10-2 and J usage is TRBJ2-7; D remains ambiguous. Germline V gene data show CDR1 as WSHSY and CDR2 as SAAADI. The CDR3 is 12 amino acids. V lost 6 bases and J 5 bases, leaving 11 bases between the germline ends. The CDR3: CASSHGPDEQYF. CDR3 in DNA: TGCGCCAGCAGCCACGGCCCCGACGAGCAGTACTTC.

This chain links TRBV5-5 with TRBJ2-7, with 9 bases that match TRBD1. Losses at the gene ends were 3 bases for V and 4 bases for J; bases not matched to a gene: 8. The CDR3 sequence is 15 residues long. The germline CDR1 and CDR2 sequences are SGHKS and YYEKEE (reference sequence). CDR3 sequence: CASSSNTGGGYEQYF. For the CDR3, the DNA is TGTGCCAGCAGCTCGAACACAGGGGGCGGATACGAGCAGTACTTC.

This sequence joins TRBV7-2 and TRBJ2-1; TRBD2 matches at 9 bases. The trim removed 1 base at V and 8 bases at J, leaving 6 bases unmatched. In germline, CDR1 is SGHTA, CDR2 FQGNSA. This CDR3 spans 15 amino acids. CDR3 sequence reads: CASSLEVAGVYEQFF. CDR3 in DNA: TGTGCCAGCAGCTTAGAGGTAGCGGGAGTCTATGAGCAGTTCTTC.

The V gene is TRBV30, the J gene TRBJ2-7; D may match TRBD1 or TRBD2 (6 bases each). The CDR3 totals 14 residues. Germline V gene data show CDR1 as GTSNPN and CDR2 as SVGIG (reference sequence). Trimming stripped 5 bases from V and 2 bases from J, with 16 bases between. The CDR3: CAWGERRDTYEQYF. The CDR3 nucleotides read TGTGCCTGGGGAGAGCGGAGGGACACCTACGAGCAGTACTTC.

This chain connects TRBV4-3 to TRBJ1-5; D gene uncertain. The CDR3 is made up of 15 amino acids. Trimming removed 0 bases at V and 5 bases at J, with 11 bases between. Germline V gene data show CDR1 as LGHNA and CDR2 as YSLEER. The CDR3 reads CASSQDAVSDQPQHF. The DNA of the CDR3 is TGCGCCAGCAGCCAAGATGCGGTCAGCGATCAGCCCCAGCATTTT.

The chain employs TRBV14 and TRBJ2-2; D might be TRBD2 (6 bases). Trimming took 1 base from V and 3 from J, leaving 9 bases between them. The CDR3 consists of 15 residues. Germline values: CDR1 SGHDN, CDR2 FVKESK. The DNA of the CDR3 is TGTGCCAGCAGCCAAGTCCAGCGGGACACCGGGGAGCTGTTTTTT. Protein sequence: CASSQVQRDTGELFF.

The chain links TRBV18 to TRBJ2-7; D is unresolved. The CDR3 sequence is 12 residues long. Trimming removed 6 bases from V and 4 bases from J, with 10 bases in between. Germline V gives CDR1 KGHSH, CDR2 LQKENI. CDR3 bases: TGTGCCAGCTCTCTCCAGAAATACGAGCAGTACTTC. It is translated as CASSLQKYEQYF.

The chain uses TRBV6-6 and TRBJ2-7, with D hard to call. The CDR3 loop spans 12 amino acids. Germline V CDR1 and CDR2: MNHNY, SVGAGI (reference sequence). V was cut by 6 bases and J by 2 bases, with 8 bases left in between. The CDR3 here is CASSDAPYEQYF. CDR3 bases: TGTGCCAGCAGCGATGCCCCCTACGAGCAGTACTTC.

The V gene is TRBV11-2, the J gene TRBJ1-5; D is uncertain. The V gene lost 2 bases and the J gene lost 7 bases, with 15 bases spanning the gap. Germline V gene lookup returns CDR1 SGHAT and CDR2 FQNNGV. CDR3 size: 15 residues. CDR3 residues: CASSLNQGPSQPQHF. In DNA, the CDR3 is TGTGCCAGCAGCTTAAATCAAGGGCCCAGCCAGCCCCAGCATTTT.

The gene calls are TRBV19 and TRBJ2-7; 7 bases are shared with TRBD1. The ends lost 5 bases at V and 3 bases at J; junction bases unmatched: 4. The CDR3 totals 13 residues. Germline-derived CDR1 and CDR2 are LNHDA and SQIVND (reference sequence). CDR3 amino acids: CASSSTGFYEQYF. The CDR3 region has the DNA TGTGCCAGTAGTTCGACAGGGTTCTACGAGCAGTACTTC.

This rearrangement joins TRBV6-1 to TRBJ1-5, with 11 bases fitting TRBD1. The CDR3 runs 13 residues. Per the germline V gene, CDR1 is MNHNS and CDR2 is SASEGT. With V trimmed by 8 bases and J by 6 bases, 3 bases remained unmatched. CDR3 coding DNA: TGTGCCAGCTCGGACAGGGGGCGTCAGCCCCAGCATTTT. Protein product: CASSDRGRQPQHF.

V gene TRBV7-8 combines with J gene TRBJ2-3, with 7 bases that match TRBD2. After removal of 1 base from V and 3 bases from J, the junction contained 10 bases not matched to a gene. In germline, CDR1 is SGHVS, CDR2 FQNEAQ. The CDR3 is 17 amino acids. Written as DNA, the CDR3 is TGTGCCAGCAGCTTAGGGACGGGAGGTTTTGGAACAGATACGCAGTATTTT. This encodes CASSLGTGGFGTDTQYF.

The rearrangement links TRBV5-1 to TRBJ2-3, with 10 bases aligning to TRBD2. The CDR3 spans 15 residues. In germline, CDR1 is SGHRS, CDR2 YFSETQ. With 3 bases clipped from V and 3 bases from J, the junction kept 4 bases outside the gene matches. In DNA form, the CDR3 reads TGCGCCAGCAGCTCTAGCGGGAGAGGGACAGATACGCAGTATTTT. This codes for CASSSSGRGTDTQYF.

This clone was observed a handful of times. The chain recombines TRBV9 with TRBJ1-3; no firm D call. CDR1 SGDLS and CDR2 YYNGEE come from the germline V gene. Trimming pared 0 bases from V and 0 bases from J, leaving 10 bases between. The CDR3 totals 16 residues. In nucleotides, the CDR3 is TGTGCCAGCAGCGTAGGGACGCCACGCTCTGGAAACACCATATATTTT. Encoded protein: CASSVGTPRSGNTIYF. Filled out from reference TRBV9 and TRBJ1-3, the complete variable domain reads DSGVTQTPKHLITATGQRVTLRCSPRSGDLSVYWYQQSLDQGLQFLIQYYNGEERAKGNILERFSAQQFPDLHSELNLSSLELGDSALYFCASSVGTPRSGNTIYFGEGSWLTVV.